The clone carrying this T cell receptor beta chain was observed many times. As yet, its antigen is unknown. Through Arm-PCR of CDR3 regions and iRepertoire HTBI primers, TCR beta libraries were built. MiXCR, run by TCRdb on the multiplex PCR reads, gives a single entry per CDR3 protein. This table holds 390,000 or so distinct CDR3 sequences, about 23% found once. This sample was included in a study of regulatory T cells in long-lasting Graves disease. Study findings and constraints: Study was limited to peripheral blood, excluding thyroid tissue.

Time point here: persistent/refractory GD, antithyroid drugs over 5 years with positive TRAb. With RNA extracted from PBMCs as input, the TCR library was made. The CDR3 loop spans 17 amino acids. The V gene lost 2 bases and the J gene lost 0 bases, with 16 bases spanning the gap. CDR1 is MNHNS, CDR2 SASEGT, per germline. V usage is TRBV6-1 and J usage is TRBJ1-1, with D hard to call. The starting material was peripheral blood mononuclear cells (PBMCs), obtained when the disease was refractory, from a patient treated with antithyroid drugs. The sequence came from a woman aged 40-49 years with Graves disease. The CDR3 spells CASSESPALVMNTEAFF. CDR3 coding DNA: TGTGCCAGCAGTGAATCCCCTGCCTTGGTAATGAACACTGAAGCTTTCTTT.